The next 22 T cell receptor beta chains were all read from a single sample in a study of cytomegalovirus exposure and HLA in healthy donors. Assay used: immunoSEQ multiplex PCR; TCRdb lists only in-frame clones, some missing. The sample carries around 140,000 clones, more than 85% recorded once. The sequenced sample consisted of PBMCs. The source of these receptors is a man between 18 and 35 years old in good health and CMV-seropositive.

V and J are TRBV19 and TRBJ1-6, with 9 bases that match TRBD1. V lost 5 bases, J lost 6 bases, and 5 bases stayed unmatched. The CDR3 loop spans 15 amino acids. Per germline, CDR1 LNHDA and CDR2 SQIVND (reference sequence). The CDR3: CASSLQGALNSPLHF. CDR3 coding DNA: TGTGCCAGTAGTCTACAGGGGGCGCTTAATTCACCCCTCCACTTT.

The chain couples TRBV6-1 to TRBJ1-1; unclear D gene. Per the germline V gene, CDR1 is MNHNS and CDR2 is SASEGT. The CDR3 loop spans 11 amino acids. Trimming removed 8 bases at V and 5 bases at J, with 9 bases between. As DNA, the CDR3 is TGTGCCAGCCGGGGAGGGACTGAAGCTTTCTTT. Its translation: CASRGGTEAFF.

The chain recombines TRBV7-8 with TRBJ1-5; no definite D call. The CDR3 has 14 residues. Per the germline V gene, CDR1 is SGHVS and CDR2 is FQNEAQ. The ends were cut back, 2 bases at V and 6 bases at J, with 11 bases in the middle. The CDR3 reads CASSLSGSLQPQHF. Written as DNA, the CDR3 is TGTGCCAGCAGCTTAAGCGGGAGCCTTCAGCCCCAGCATTTT. Complete variable domain (other parts from reference TRBV7-8 and TRBJ1-5): GAGVSQSPRYKVAKRGQDVALRCDPISGHVSLFWYQQALGQGPEFLTYFQNEAQLDKSGLPSDRFFAERPEGSVSTLKIQRTQQEDSAVYLCASSLSGSLQPQHFGDGTRLSIL.

The V gene is TRBV6-6, the J gene TRBJ1-2; D unresolved. The germline gives CDR1 MNHNY, CDR2 SVGAGI (reference sequence). This CDR3 is built from 14 residues. The V and J ends lost 6 bases and 2 bases respectively, with 13 bases between them. The DNA for the CDR3 is TGTGCCAGCAGCCAACAGAAATTAAACTATGGCTACACCTTC. Its protein is CASSQQKLNYGYTF.

The chain uses TRBV13 and TRBJ2-7; possibly TRBD1 for D (5 bases). The CDR3 sequence is 16 residues long. V was pared by 0 bases and J by 1 base, with 13 bases between. Germline lookup yields CDR1 PRHDT and CDR2 FYEKMQ (reference sequence). The CDR3 DNA reads as TGTGCCAGCAGCTTAGGCCCACAGGTACCATCCTACGAGCAGTACTTC. Amino acid sequence: CASSLGPQVPSYEQYF.

The chain carries TRBV7-9 and TRBJ1-1, with a weak D call TRBD1 (5 bases). V gave up 5 bases and J gave up 4 bases, with 17 bases separating them. CDR3 length equals 15 residues. The germline gives CDR1 SEHNR, CDR2 FQNEAQ (reference sequence). The CDR3 loop is CASSPMGGRSTEAFF. Here the CDR3 DNA reads TGTGCCAGCAGCCCAATGGGGGGGAGGAGCACTGAAGCTTTCTTT.

The rearrangement joins TRBV18 to TRBJ1-2; 7 positions match TRBD1. Germline lookup yields CDR1 KGHSH and CDR2 LQKENI. CDR3 length: 15 amino acids. V trimming: 1 base; J trimming: 3 bases; junction bases outside the gene matches: 5. CDR3 coding DNA: TGTGCCAGCTCACCACAGGGGGCCTTAGACTATGGCTACACCTTC. It yields the protein CASSPQGALDYGYTF.

At least ten counts were recorded for this clone. V is TRBV6-1 and J is TRBJ1-2; D remains unclear. V dropped 9 bases and J dropped 1 base, with 12 bases sitting between them. CDR3 length equals 13 residues. Germline V lookup: CDR1 MNHNS, CDR2 SASEGT. CDR3 loop: CASTETSNYGYTF. In DNA, the CDR3 is TGTGCCAGTACAGAGACAAGTAACTATGGCTACACCTTC.

This clone was seen only a few times. The gene calls are TRBV4-1 and TRBJ2-7; D is possibly TRBD2 (6 bases). The ends were cut back, 0 bases at V and 0 bases at J, with 15 bases in the middle. Germline V gene data show CDR1 as MGHRA and CDR2 as YSYEKL. The CDR3 consists of 17 residues. The CDR3 DNA reads as TGCGCCAGCAGCCAAGAGAGCTACGGGAGTTTCTCCTACGAGCAGTACTTC. It specifies CASSQESYGSFSYEQYF.

The chain recombines TRBV7-8 with TRBJ2-1; tentatively, D is TRBD1 (6 bases). This CDR3 region has 18 residues. V lost 6 bases and J lost 4, with 25 bases in between. Germline lookup yields CDR1 SGHVS and CDR2 FQNEAQ. The CDR3 DNA reads TGTGCCAGCAGTTTGACCCACAGTTCCGGGACATTGTACAATGAGCAGTTCTTC. Translation: CASSLTHSSGTLYNEQFF. Supplemented by reference TRBV7-8 and TRBJ2-1, the full variable domain reads GAGVSQSPRYKVAKRGQDVALRCDPISGHVSLFWYQQALGQGPEFLTYFQNEAQLDKSGLPSDRFFAERPEGSVSTLKIQRTQQEDSAVYLCASSLTHSSGTLYNEQFFGPGTRLTVL.

The chain carries TRBV27 and TRBJ1-1; tentatively, D is TRBD1 (6 bases). V was trimmed by 7 bases and J by 11 bases, leaving 14 bases between them. Germline V gene lookup returns CDR1 MNHEY and CDR2 SMNVEV (reference sequence). CDR3 length: 11 residues. The CDR3 DNA is TGTGCCAGCATTCGGGGGGGCTACGCTTTCTTT. Amino acids: CASIRGGYAFF.

The rearrangement uses TRBV27 and TRBJ2-1; the match to TRBD2 covers 11 bases. The germline CDR1 and CDR2 sequences are MNHEY and SMNVEV (reference sequence). The CDR3 sequence is 18 residues long. The J segment lost 5 bases and the V segment lost 5 bases, leaving 14 bases of the junction unmatched. In DNA, the CDR3 is TGTGCCAGCAGTGCCGGGCTAGCGGGAGGCTCTACTAACAATGAGCAGTTCTTC. Protein sequence: CASSAGLAGGSTNNEQFF.

The J gene is TRBJ1-2, the V gene TRBV27; D is perhaps TRBD1 (5 bases). The CDR3 is 14 residues long. Germline lookup yields CDR1 MNHEY and CDR2 SMNVEV (reference sequence). V was shortened by 2 bases and J by 4 bases, with 11 bases between the two germline ends. CDR3 nucleotides: TGTGCCAGCAGTTTAGAAGGGGATGGCTATGGCTACACCTTC. Encoded protein: CASSLEGDGYGYTF.

This chain connects TRBV27 to TRBJ1-1, with a possible D match to TRBD1 (6 bases). CDR1 and CDR2 from the germline V gene are MNHEY and SMNVEV (reference sequence). Trimming removed 1 base at V and 8 bases at J, with 11 bases between. This CDR3 spans 13 amino acids. The CDR3 protein is CASSLFGGTEAFF. The CDR3 DNA is TGTGCCAGCAGTTTATTCGGTGGGACAGAAGCTTTCTTT.

This rearrangement joins TRBV11-2 to TRBJ2-7; 9 bases line up with TRBD2. Germline V gene lookup returns CDR1 SGHAT and CDR2 FQNNGV. V dropped 5 bases and J dropped 1; count of bases not matched to a gene: 3. CDR3 length equals 14 residues. CDR3 amino acids: CASSKLAGSYEQYF. DNA of the CDR3: TGTGCCAGCAGCAAGCTAGCGGGATCCTACGAGCAGTACTTC.

CDR3 bases: TGTGCCAGCAGTAATCCCGGGACAGGGGAAGCTTTCTTT. Residues: CASSNPGTGEAFF. This chain joins TRBV6-5 and TRBJ1-1, with 9 bases identical to TRBD1. V shed 5 bases and J 8 bases; nucleotides not matched to a gene: 6. CDR3 length: 13 amino acids. The V gene's germline CDR1 is MNHEY and CDR2 SVGAGI.

In its sample, this clone was seen a few times. The chain combines TRBV7-8 with TRBJ2-7, with 7 positions matching TRBD1. This CDR3 has 15 residues. The V segment lost 7 bases and the J segment 5 bases; nucleotides outside the gene matches: 14. CDR1 is SGHVS, CDR2 FQNEAQ, per germline. In nucleotides, the CDR3 is TGTGCCAGCAACCAACAGGGGAGACGGTTCGACGAGCAGTACTTC. This codes for CASNQQGRRFDEQYF.

The V gene is TRBV29-1, the J gene TRBJ2-2; maybe TRBD2 (5 bases). The CDR3 totals 12 residues. Germline loops: CDR1 SQVTM, CDR2 ANQGSEA. Between the trimmed V and J ends, which lost 5 bases and 7 bases, there was a span of 11 bases. CDR3 bases: TGCAGCGTTTGTCCAACTAGCGGGGAGCTGTTTTTT. It yields the protein CSVCPTSGELFF.

The CDR3 sequence: CASSPSGGEQYF. In DNA form, the CDR3 reads TGTGCCAGCAGTCCCTCCGGGGGCGAGCAGTACTTC. V is TRBV6-5 and J is TRBJ2-7; a possible D gene is TRBD2 (6 bases). The CDR3 spans 12 residues. The ends were cut back, 5 bases at V and 6 bases at J, with 11 bases in the middle. Germline CDR1 MNHEY, CDR2 SVGAGI.

The chain employs TRBV5-1 and TRBJ2-1; 9 nucleotides match TRBD2. The CDR3 runs to 16 residues. With V trimmed by 0 bases and J by 7 bases, 8 bases remained unmatched. Germline CDR1 and CDR2: SGHRS and YFSETQ. The CDR3 reads CASSLDIAGVGNEQFF. CDR3 nucleotide sequence: TGCGCCAGCAGCTTGGATATAGCGGGAGTTGGGAATGAGCAGTTCTTC.

This clone occurred once. This chain connects TRBV7-3 to TRBJ2-3; 10 bases are shared with TRBD2. The ends lost 5 bases at V and 3 bases at J; junction bases unmatched: 2. The germline V gene encodes CDR1 SGHTA and CDR2 FQGTGA. The CDR3 runs 14 residues. The CDR3 reads CASSASGRTDTQYF. The CDR3 DNA sequence: TGTGCCAGCAGCGCTAGCGGGAGAACAGATACGCAGTATTTT.

The genes are TRBV27 and TRBJ2-5, with TRBD2 identical over 7 bases. Germline CDR1 reads MNHEY; CDR2 reads SMNVEV (reference sequence). The length of the CDR3 is 11 residues. J gave up 9 bases and V 7 bases, and 5 bases lay outside the gene matches. CDR3 amino acids: CASTLGGAQYF. CDR3 DNA sequence: TGTGCCAGCACCCTTGGGGGGGCCCAGTACTTC.